Ten or more counts support the clone carrying this T cell receptor (beta chain). What it binds is not known. This sample was included in a study of metastatic and nonmetastatic thyroid tumors. Before thyroid surgery, none of the patients had received any treatment. V was clipped by 6 bases and J by 1 base, with 13 bases between them. CDR1 and CDR2 from the germline V gene are DFQATT and SNEGSKA (reference sequence). This CDR3 is built from 14 residues. Study-level points and caveats: Benign nodules reportedly had significantly lower TCR beta diversity than malignant thyroid tumors in blood and tumor.

MiXCR was used by TCRdb to re-call the PCR reads. The repertoire holds tens of thousands of clones, with around 15% as singletons. This rearrangement joins TRBV20-1 to TRBJ1-5; perhaps TRBD1 as D (5 bases). This TCR derives from a female donor with papillary thyroid cancer or a benign thyroid nodule (not recorded which). Some clones in this sample may be carry-over from other donors' samples. The material sequenced was blood. This CDR3 is CSAKQDLSNQPQHF. In DNA, the CDR3 is TGCAGTGCGAAACAGGATTTGAGCAATCAGCCCCAGCATTTT.